The entry that follows covers one T cell receptor (beta chain) sequence. The target antigen is unknown. Unstimulated Tregs (CD4+CD25+CD127-) and CD4+CD25- non-Tregs were sorted from PBMCs. With 3 bases removed from V and 4 bases from J, the gap between germline ends came to 15 bases. CDR1 SGHDN and CDR2 FVKESK come from the germline V gene. This CDR3 spans 15 amino acids. TCRdb's copy holds only in-frame clones and misses some; the assay was immunoSEQ multiplex PCR. There are about 240,000 clones in the sample; about 80% occur only once, and around 0.68% lies in the top ten. This entry belongs to a study of Tregs in tolerant kidney transplant recipients. Study-wide results and caveats: Biological reproducibility was not directly addressed, but technical replication error appeared minimal.

The sample comprised CD4+ T cells from blood. This sequence originates from a human donor in good health. The chain joins TRBV14 to TRBJ2-5, with D perhaps matching TRBD1 (6 bases). The CDR3 DNA reads as TGTGCCAGCAGCCAGAATACAGGGCTCGGAGAGACCCAGTACTTC. It yields the protein CASSQNTGLGETQYF.